This T cell receptor beta chain was captured by sequencing in a study of graft-versus-host responses after intestinal transplantation. Study context: Among the recipients, transplants were multivisceral, liver-intestinal, or isolated intestinal. Regarding the study as a whole: Patients who carried graft-donor T cell macrochimerism also had high graft-versus-host to host-versus-graft clonal ratios in their allografts. Recipient marrow harbored GvH clones, some of which surfaced first in ileum or blood.

Sequenced by immunoSEQ multiplex PCR; TCRdb stores in-frame clones only, minus some. This sample has 9,500 to 14,000 clones; over 60% occur once, and the top ten carry about 35%. Per the germline V gene, CDR1 is SGDLS and CDR2 is YYNGEE. There are 17 residues in the CDR3. Concerning this clone: What it recognizes is unknown.

This TCR came from a human patient who received an intestinal transplant, so some T cells may come from the graft donor. The chain recombines TRBV9 with TRBJ2-5; 7 bases fit TRBD2. The closer fit of TRBJ2-7 to the DNA end suggests the J call may be wrong. The source was PBMCs, collected about 67 weeks after intestinal transplant. The CDR3 region has the DNA TGTGCCAGCAGCGTAGAACAGCGGGACCGATTCTCCTACGAGCAGTACTTC. It specifies CASSVEQRDRFSYEQYF.